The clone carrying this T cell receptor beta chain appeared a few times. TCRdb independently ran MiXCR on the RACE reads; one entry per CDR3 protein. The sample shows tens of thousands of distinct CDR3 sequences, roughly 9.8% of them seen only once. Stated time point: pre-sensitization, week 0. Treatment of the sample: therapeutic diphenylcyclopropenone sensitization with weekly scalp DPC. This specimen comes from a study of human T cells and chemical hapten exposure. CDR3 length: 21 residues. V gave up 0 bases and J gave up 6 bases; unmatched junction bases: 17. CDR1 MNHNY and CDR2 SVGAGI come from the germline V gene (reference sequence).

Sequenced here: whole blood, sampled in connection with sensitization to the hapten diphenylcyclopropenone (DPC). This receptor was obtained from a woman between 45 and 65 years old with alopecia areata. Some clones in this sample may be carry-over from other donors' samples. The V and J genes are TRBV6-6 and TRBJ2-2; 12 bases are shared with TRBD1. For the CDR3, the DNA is TGTGCCAGCAGTTACTCAACCCCCGGGACAGGGGGCAAGCTCGGGGCCGGGGAGCTGTTTTTT. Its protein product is CASSYSTPGTGGKLGAGELFF.